The 21 T cell receptor beta chains presented below share a single source sample, sequenced in a study of blood T cells in healthy people across ages. PCR was performed a second time for about 7 to 11 cycles using a sample-barcoded 5' primer and a J-beta primer mix. TCRdb itself ran the 5' RACE reads through MiXCR, one entry per CDR3 protein. The profile shows hundreds of thousands of distinct CDR3 sequences, about 30% of them singletons. The sample comprised blood. The origin of the receptors is a woman aged 80 or over in good health.

This clonotype was counted many times. The rearrangement links TRBV6-2 or TRBV6-3 to TRBJ1-2; D is uncertain. Germline-derived CDR1 and CDR2 are MNHEY and SVGEGT. This CDR3 contains 13 residues. Trimming took off 5 bases at V and 5 bases at J, with 12 bases between the two ends. For the CDR3, the DNA is TGTGCCAGCAGTGAGGCGGGAAGATATGGCTACACCTTC. It encodes CASSEAGRYGYTF.

The chain employs TRBV6-1 and TRBJ2-5; weak D call: TRBD2 (6 bases). Germline V lookup: CDR1 MNHNS, CDR2 SASEGT. Trimming cost V 6 bases and J 11 bases, with 25 bases left between them. There are 15 residues in the CDR3. DNA of the CDR3: TGTGCCAGCAGCGTTGGGGGGAATTCCTGCAATGAGCAGTACTTC. The encoded protein is CASSVGGNSCNEQYF.

The table lists this clonotype with many counts. CDR3 bases: TGCGCCAGCAGCCCCCCCCGACAGCCTGGGGCCAACGTCCTGACTTTC. The encoded protein is CASSPPRQPGANVLTF. The V call is TRBV5-1, the J call TRBJ2-6; D is perhaps TRBD1 (5 bases). Germline V lookup: CDR1 SGHRS, CDR2 YFSETQ. Trimming pared 4 bases from V and 2 bases from J, leaving 13 bases between. The CDR3 sequence is 16 residues long.

The chain recombines TRBV5-6 with TRBJ2-2; D tentatively reads TRBD1 or TRBD2 (6 bases each). Trimming shortened V by 1 base and J by 4 bases, and 8 bases separated the two germline ends. CDR1 SGHDT and CDR2 YYEEEE come from the germline V gene. CDR3 length: 14 residues. The CDR3 DNA reads as TGTGCCAGCAGCTTGCCGGGGGCCACCGGGGAGCTGTTTTTT. This gives the protein CASSLPGATGELFF. The variable domain in full, completed from reference TRBV5-6 and TRBJ2-2, reads DAGVTQSPTHLIKTRGQQVTLRCSPKSGHDTVSWYQQALGQGPQFIFQYYEEEERQRGNFPDRFSGHQFPNYSSELNVNALLLGDSALYLCASSLPGATGELFFGEGSRLTVL.

This clonotype was counted between two and nine times. J is TRBJ2-3 and V is TRBV12-3 or TRBV12-4; 7 positions match TRBD1. The CDR3 loop spans 15 amino acids. Losses at the gene ends were 9 bases for V and 6 bases for J; bases not matched to a gene: 15. DNA of the CDR3: TGTGCCAGTCATGTTGGGTCCAGGGGGACCGATACGCAGTATTTT. The encoded protein is CASHVGSRGTDTQYF.

The table lists this clonotype with many counts. This rearrangement joins TRBV27 to TRBJ2-3; D is ambiguous. The CDR3 is 11 residues long. The V gene lost 6 bases and the J gene lost 5 bases, with 6 bases spanning the gap. Germline V lookup: CDR1 MNHEY, CDR2 SMNVEV (reference sequence). CDR3 sequence: CASRTEDTQYF. CDR3 DNA sequence: TGTGCCAGCAGAACGGAAGATACGCAGTATTTT.

This chain uses TRBV19 with TRBJ1-2; no reliable D call. Trimming pared 8 bases from V and 3 bases from J, leaving 13 bases between. The CDR3 has 13 amino acids. From germline, CDR1 is LNHDA and CDR2 SQIVND (reference sequence). CDR3 coding DNA: TGTGCCAGTGCCGTAGGACGGGACTATGGCTACACCTTC. Amino acids: CASAVGRDYGYTF. The whole variable domain, filled in from reference TRBV19 and TRBJ1-2, reads DGGITQSPKYLFRKEGQNVTLSCEQNLNHDAMYWYRQDPGQGLRLIYYSQIVNDFQKGDIAEGYSVSREKKESFPLTVTSAQKNPTAFYLCASAVGRDYGYTFGSGTRLTVV.

A word on this clonotype: A much larger clone differs by one base, so this may be a read error. J is TRBJ1-5 and V is TRBV5-5; D is perhaps TRBD1 (6 bases). Germline CDR1 is SGHKS and CDR2 is YYEKEE (reference sequence). The CDR3 covers 14 residues. With 5 bases removed from V and 1 base from J, the gap between germline ends came to 10 bases. The CDR3 here is CASRKGGSNQPQHF. CDR3 DNA sequence: TGTGCCAGCAGGAAGGGGGGAAGCAATCAGCCCCAGCATTTT. The whole variable domain, filled in from reference TRBV5-5 and TRBJ1-5, reads DAGVTQSPTHLIKTRGQQVTLRCSPISGHKSVSWYQQVLGQGPQFIFQYYEKEERGRGNFPDRFSARQFPNYSSELNVNALLLGDSALYLCASRKGGSNQPQHFGDGTRLSIL.

This clonotype has a count of ten or more. The chain uses TRBV5-6 and TRBJ2-7, with D uncertain. The CDR3 covers 14 residues. Trimming took 3 bases from V and 7 from J, leaving 17 bases between them. Germline-derived CDR1 and CDR2 are SGHDT and YYEEEE. CDR3 loop: CASSYSRHFGEQYF. The CDR3 DNA follows: TGTGCCAGCAGCTACTCTAGGCATTTCGGGGAGCAGTACTTC.

This sequence joins TRBV20-1 and TRBJ1-4; 8 positions agree with TRBD1. Trimming at V came to 1 base and at J to 0 bases, leaving 10 bases not matched to a gene. This CDR3 has 18 residues. Germline-derived CDR1 and CDR2 are DFQATT and SNEGSKA (reference sequence). CDR3 region: CSARADRGSIATNEKLFF. The CDR3 DNA is TGCAGTGCTAGAGCCGACAGGGGCAGTATCGCAACTAATGAAAAACTGTTTTTT.

V is TRBV20-1 and J is TRBJ2-5, with TRBD2 matching 7 bases. V gave up 2 bases and J gave up 6 bases; unmatched junction bases: 6. Germline assignment: CDR1 DFQATT and CDR2 SNEGSKA (reference sequence). The CDR3 runs 13 residues. CDR3 protein: CSARHRGEQTQYF. The CDR3 region has the DNA TGCAGTGCTAGACATCGGGGGGAGCAGACCCAGTACTTC.

J is TRBJ1-1 and V is TRBV27; D is perhaps TRBD1 (5 bases). The V and J ends lost 8 bases and 4 bases respectively, with 20 bases between them. The CDR3 is 15 residues long. Germline loops: CDR1 MNHEY, CDR2 SMNVEV (reference sequence). The CDR3 is CASGKQLGGTTEAFF. The CDR3 DNA is TGTGCCAGCGGAAAACAACTTGGAGGGACCACTGAAGCTTTCTTT.

In this sample, this clonotype turned up many times. V and J are TRBV27 and TRBJ2-5; 9 positions match TRBD2. CDR1 is MNHEY and CDR2 is SMNVEV in the germline V gene (reference sequence). CDR3 size: 16 residues. After removal of 7 bases from V and 1 base from J, the junction contained 10 bases not matched to a gene. The CDR3 here is CASKPQAGGLQETQYF. The CDR3 region has the DNA TGTGCCAGCAAACCCCAAGCGGGGGGCCTCCAAGAGACCCAGTACTTC.

The V gene is TRBV9, the J gene TRBJ2-1; D might be TRBD1 or TRBD2, each matching 6 bases. The CDR3 runs 14 residues. Germline V lookup: CDR1 SGDLS, CDR2 YYNGEE. Between the trimmed V and J ends, which lost 0 bases and 8 bases, there was a span of 12 bases. This CDR3 is CASSVAWGADEQFF. CDR3 nucleotide sequence: TGTGCCAGCAGCGTAGCTTGGGGGGCGGATGAGCAGTTCTTC.

This clonotype has more than one count but fewer than ten. The chain recombines TRBV30 with TRBJ1-6; TRBD1 aligns across 8 bases. This CDR3 has 15 amino acids. J was trimmed by 7 bases and V by 2 bases; bases with no gene match: 7. CDR1 is GTSNPN and CDR2 is SVGIG in the germline V gene (reference sequence). The CDR3, as DNA: TGTGCCTGGAGTCGGCGGACAGGGCAAAATTCACCCCTCCACTTT. It translates to CAWSRRTGQNSPLHF.

CDR3 loop: CAIAGTRQTHEQYF. CDR3 nucleotides: TGTGCCATAGCCGGGACAAGGCAAACCCATGAGCAGTACTTC. This sequence joins TRBV10-3 and TRBJ2-7, with D tentatively TRBD1 (6 bases). CDR1 is ENHRY and CDR2 is SYGVKD in the germline V gene. The V and J ends lost 9 bases and 7 bases respectively, with 22 bases between them. The CDR3 consists of 14 residues.

This clonotype was seen at least ten times. The CDR3 here is CASSEFPPQYF. Written as DNA, the CDR3 is TGTGCCAGCAGTGAGTTTCCGCCGCAGTATTTT. The J gene is TRBJ2-3, the V gene TRBV6-1; D is unclear. The length of the CDR3 is 11 residues. The germline V gene encodes CDR1 MNHNS and CDR2 SASEGT. Trimming removed 3 bases from V and 10 bases from J, with 8 bases in between.

This clonotype showed up many times. The V and J genes are TRBV5-1 and TRBJ2-1, with 8 bases fitting TRBD1. Germline loops: CDR1 SGHRS, CDR2 YFSETQ. The CDR3 consists of 14 residues. After removal of 4 bases from V and 7 bases from J, the junction contained 7 bases not matched to a gene. In nucleotides, the CDR3 is TGCGCCAGCAGCACCGACAGGGGAGGAAATGAGCAGTTCTTC. It specifies CASSTDRGGNEQFF.

Written as DNA, the CDR3 is TGTGCCAGCAGTGCGAGCAGGGGGGCCGGGACTGGCTACACCTTC. Translation: CASSASRGAGTGYTF. The V and J genes are TRBV6-1 and TRBJ1-2; 7 bases fit TRBD1. From germline, CDR1 is MNHNS and CDR2 SASEGT. CDR3 length equals 15 residues. V gave up 4 bases and J gave up 7 bases; unmatched junction bases: 12.

V is TRBV19 and J is TRBJ2-5, with 7 nucleotides matching TRBD1. Germline V gene sequence: CDR1 LNHDA, CDR2 SQIVND (reference sequence). The V and J ends lost 2 bases and 11 bases, in that order; junction bases with no gene match: 14. CDR3 size: 15 residues. CDR3 sequence reads: CASSITGTAYNEQYF. The CDR3 nucleotides read TGTGCCAGTAGTATAACCGGGACAGCCTACAATGAGCAGTACTTC. The whole variable domain, remainder taken from reference TRBV19 and TRBJ2-5, is DGGITQSPKYLFRKEGQNVTLSCEQNLNHDAMYWYRQDPGQGLRLIYYSQIVNDFQKGDIAEGYSVSREKKESFPLTVTSAQKNPTAFYLCASSITGTAYNEQYFGPGTRLLVL.

On this clonotype: A much larger clone lies one base from this, so it may be a read error. This chain joins TRBV25-1 and TRBJ2-7; no definite D call. Germline values: CDR1 MGHDK, CDR2 SYGVNS. Trimming removed 1 base from V and 2 bases from J, with 12 bases in between. The CDR3 is made up of 15 amino acids. The CDR3 nucleotides read TGTGCCAGCAGTGAATGGTCCGAAGGGACCTACGAGCAGTACTTC. It yields the protein CASSEWSEGTYEQYF.